This T cell receptor beta chain was captured by sequencing in a study of human T cells and chemical hapten exposure. The time point here: healthy volunteer bleed at 2 weeks. The starting material, unfractionated whole blood, was used for total RNA extraction. This clonotype was counted at least ten times. TCRdb redid the calling of the RACE reads with MiXCR, one entry per CDR3 protein. The profile covers approximately 97,000 distinct CDR3 sequences, with approximately 8.2% appearing a single time and about 3% taken by the ten largest. This sequence originates from a female donor in good health. Some clones in this sample may be carry-over from other donors' samples. Input material: whole blood.

CDR3 in DNA: TGTGCCAGCAGTCTTGGGGGGACCGGGGAGCTGTTTTTT. This sequence encodes CASSLGGTGELFF. V gene TRBV28 combines with J gene TRBJ2-2; tentative D call: TRBD2 (6 bases). Germline V gene data show CDR1 as MDHEN and CDR2 as SYDVKM. This CDR3 region has 13 residues. The V and J ends lost 5 bases and 5 bases respectively, with 9 bases between them.